This TCR beta chain was identified during a study of shared clonotypes between healthy human individuals. Study as a whole: Every donor yielded three CD4 naive, three CD4 memory, two CD8 naive and one CD8 memory plate.

The naive CD8 subset, CD45RO-negative cells positively selected for CCR7, excluded terminally differentiated effector memory CD45RA+ cells. Every one of the donors was a Caucasian adult that lived in Nashville, Tennessee. This CDR3 has 14 amino acids. CDR1 and CDR2 from the germline V gene are MGHDK and SYGVNS. The V and J ends lost 8 bases and 3 bases, in that order; junction bases with no gene match: 4. TCRdb's table, derived via immunoSEQ multiplex PCR, lists solely in-frame clones and lacks some. The data contain about 2 million clones, approximately 95% of them singletons. The sequenced material came from naive CD8+ T cells sorted from blood. This sequence originates from a man younger than 30 in good health. The chain joins TRBV25-1 to TRBJ2-2; TRBD2 matches at 9 bases. CDR3 in DNA: TGTGCCAGCGTAGCGGGAGATTACACCGGGGAGCTGTTTTTT. This encodes CASVAGDYTGELFF.